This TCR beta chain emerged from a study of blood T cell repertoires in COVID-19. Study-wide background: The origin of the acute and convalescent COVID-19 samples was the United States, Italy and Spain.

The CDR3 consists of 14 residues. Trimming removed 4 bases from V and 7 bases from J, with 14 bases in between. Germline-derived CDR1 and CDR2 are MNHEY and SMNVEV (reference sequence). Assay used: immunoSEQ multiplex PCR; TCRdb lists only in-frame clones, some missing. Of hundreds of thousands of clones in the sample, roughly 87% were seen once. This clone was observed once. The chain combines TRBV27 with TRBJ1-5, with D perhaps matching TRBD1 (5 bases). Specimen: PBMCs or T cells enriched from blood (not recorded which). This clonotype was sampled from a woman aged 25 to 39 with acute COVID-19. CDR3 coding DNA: TGTGCCAGCAGTTCCCAGGGTATATGGCAGCCCCAGCATTTT. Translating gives CASSSQGIWQPQHF.